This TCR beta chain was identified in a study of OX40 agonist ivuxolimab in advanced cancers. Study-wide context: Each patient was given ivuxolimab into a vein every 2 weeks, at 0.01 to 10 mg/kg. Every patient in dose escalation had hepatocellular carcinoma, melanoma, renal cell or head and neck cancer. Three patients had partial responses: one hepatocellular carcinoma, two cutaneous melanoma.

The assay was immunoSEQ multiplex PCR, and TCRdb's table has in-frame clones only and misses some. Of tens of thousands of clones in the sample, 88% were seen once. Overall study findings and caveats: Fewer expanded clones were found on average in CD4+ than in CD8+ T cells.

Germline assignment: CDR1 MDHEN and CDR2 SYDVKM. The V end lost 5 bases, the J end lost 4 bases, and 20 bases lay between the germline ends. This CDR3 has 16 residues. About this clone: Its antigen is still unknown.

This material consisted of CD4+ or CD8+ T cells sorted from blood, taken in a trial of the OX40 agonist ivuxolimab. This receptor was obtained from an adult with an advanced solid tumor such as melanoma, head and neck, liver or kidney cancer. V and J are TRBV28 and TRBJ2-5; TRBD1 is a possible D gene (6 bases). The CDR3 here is CASSPQGRGVGETQYF. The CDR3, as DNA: TGTGCCAGCAGTCCACAGGGTAGGGGTGTTGGAGAGACCCAGTACTTC.